This note documents a single T cell receptor (beta chain) sequence. Its antigen is currently unknown. This sample is part of a study of neoadjuvant anti-PD-1 for oral cavity cancer. Sequencing used immunoSEQ multiplex PCR; TCRdb keeps in-frame clones, though not all of them. The sample has under 15,000 clones, 60% to 75% seen once. General study results and limits: Higher pretreatment Treg/Th17 ratios tracked higher pretreatment blood clonality.

CDR1 is KGHSH, CDR2 LQKENI, per germline. V lost 6 bases to trimming and J lost 2 bases, with 8 bases between them. The CDR3 covers 12 residues. Time point described: after neoadjuvant nivolumab, at surgical resection. The V gene is TRBV18, the J gene TRBJ2-7; maybe TRBD1 (6 bases). This clonotype was sampled from a person between 40 and 79 years old with oral cavity squamous cell carcinoma. Material: PBMCs, obtained after nivolumab (anti-PD-1) treatment. CDR3 loop: CASSGQTYEQYF. The CDR3 nucleotides are TGTGCCAGCTCCGGACAGACCTACGAGCAGTACTTC.